What follows are 17 T cell receptor beta chains derived from one specimen sequenced in a study of shared clonotypes between healthy human individuals. It was CD45RO-negative cells, positively selected for CCR7, that made up naive CD8 cells, with terminally differentiated effector memory CD45RA+ cells excluded. Here immunoSEQ multiplex PCR was the method, and the copy in TCRdb shows in-frame clones only, minus some. The sample consists of some 2 million clones, around 96% of them appearing once. What was sequenced was naive CD8+ T cells sorted from blood. The receptors shown here come from a man aged 18 to 29 in good health.

The V call is TRBV9, the J call TRBJ1-2, with D perhaps matching TRBD1 (6 bases). The V end lost 3 bases, the J end lost 4 bases, and 10 bases lay between the germline ends. Per germline, CDR1 SGDLS and CDR2 YYNGEE. CDR3 length: 13 amino acids. CDR3 residues: CASSEEDSYGYTF. The DNA of the CDR3 is TGTGCCAGCAGCGAGGAGGACAGCTATGGCTACACCTTC. The entire variable domain, with the rest obtained from reference TRBV9 and TRBJ1-2, is as follows: DSGVTQTPKHLITATGQRVTLRCSPRSGDLSVYWYQQSLDQGLQFLIQYYNGEERAKGNILERFSAQQFPDLHSELNLSSLELGDSALYFCASSEEDSYGYTFGSGTRLTVV.

The CDR3 nucleotides are TGTGCCAGCAGTTTATACGCCAGGGGCAGCAATCAGCCCCAGCATTTT. Translation gives CASSLYARGSNQPQHF. The rearrangement joins TRBV28 to TRBJ1-5, with a tentative D call TRBD1 (6 bases). The CDR3 is 16 amino acids. The germline CDR1 and CDR2 sequences are MDHEN and SYDVKM. Between the trimmed V and J ends, which lost 1 base and 1 base, there was a span of 11 bases.

The chain employs TRBV27 and TRBJ2-1; tentatively, D is TRBD2 (5 bases). The length of the CDR3 is 14 residues. In germline, CDR1 is MNHEY, CDR2 SMNVEV (reference sequence). V dropped 6 bases and J dropped 5 bases, with 14 bases sitting between them. CDR3 in DNA: TGTGCCAGCAGACCAGGAGGCGAAAACAATGAGCAGTTCTTC. Translating it yields CASRPGGENNEQFF.

This chain joins TRBV27 and TRBJ2-1, with TRBD2 identical over 7 bases. Per the germline V gene, CDR1 is MNHEY and CDR2 is SMNVEV (reference sequence). Trimming at V came to 6 bases and at J to 0 bases, leaving 5 bases not matched to a gene. The CDR3 is 15 amino acids. In DNA form, the CDR3 reads TGTGCCAGCAGGTTAGCGGGTTACTCCTACAATGAGCAGTTCTTC. Protein: CASRLAGYSYNEQFF.

This clone has a single count. Other DNA sequences in this sample translate to the same CDR3. V and J are TRBV4-1 and TRBJ2-7, with 7 nucleotides matching TRBD1. After removal of 2 bases from V and 5 bases from J, the junction contained 6 bases not matched to a gene. CDR3 length: 14 residues. Germline loops: CDR1 MGHRA, CDR2 YSYEKL. CDR3 residues: CASSQIQGLNEQYF. The CDR3 nucleotides are TGCGCCAGCAGCCAAATACAGGGGCTGAACGAGCAGTACTTC.

There are a few counts of this clone. In the same sample, other DNA sequences code for this CDR3. The chain carries TRBV27 and TRBJ2-7, with D unresolved. CDR1 MNHEY and CDR2 SMNVEV come from the germline V gene (reference sequence). V was pared by 0 bases and J by 3 bases, with 6 bases between. The CDR3 spans 13 residues. CDR3 amino acids: CASSLSAGYEQYF. The DNA of the CDR3 is TGTGCCAGCAGTTTATCGGCCGGCTACGAGCAGTACTTC.

The J gene is TRBJ2-7, the V gene TRBV6-6; D remains ambiguous. Trimming took 8 bases from V and 4 from J, leaving 15 bases between them. The CDR3 length is 13 residues. CDR1 is MNHNY, CDR2 SVGAGI, per germline (reference sequence). CDR3 in DNA: TGTGCCAGCGGGGTGGGCGCCTCTTACGAGCAGTACTTC. This gives the protein CASGVGASYEQYF.

This CDR3 is CASSDPRERLEQYF. CDR3 nucleotides: TGTGCCAGCAGTGATCCGCGGGAGAGGCTCGAGCAGTACTTC. J is TRBJ2-7 and V is TRBV2; 7 bases fit TRBD2. The CDR3 covers 14 residues. Germline CDR1 reads SNHLY; CDR2 reads FYNNEI. With 3 bases clipped from V and 6 bases from J, the junction kept 8 bases outside the gene matches.

The chain is built from TRBV5-5 and TRBJ1-5; 10 bases are a match to TRBD1. Germline lookup yields CDR1 SGHKS and CDR2 YYEKEE (reference sequence). The CDR3 has 14 amino acids. J lost 6 bases, V lost 5 bases, and 5 bases had no gene match. CDR3 bases: TGTGCCAGCAGACCGGGACAGGGGTCTCAGCCCCAGCATTTT. As protein: CASRPGQGSQPQHF.

This clone occurred once. This rearrangement joins TRBV10-3 to TRBJ2-1; D perhaps matches TRBD2 (7 bases). From germline, CDR1 is ENHRY and CDR2 SYGVKD. CDR3 length equals 13 residues. V lost 10 bases and J lost 8, with 18 bases in between. The DNA of the CDR3 is TGTGCCACCGAGGGGGGGGGCCTCGATGAGCAGTTCTTC. This gives the protein CATEGGGLDEQFF.

This chain uses TRBV11-2 with TRBJ2-7; TRBD1 matches 7 bases. The CDR3 has 17 amino acids. Germline V lookup: CDR1 SGHAT, CDR2 FQNNGV. The J segment lost 0 bases and the V segment lost 0 bases, leaving 8 bases of the junction unmatched. This chain's CDR3 is CASSLDLGRGISYEQYF. The CDR3 bases are TGTGCCAGCAGCTTAGATCTCGGCAGGGGGATCTCCTACGAGCAGTACTTC.

J is TRBJ2-1 and V is TRBV27, with 9 bases aligning to TRBD1. CDR1 MNHEY and CDR2 SMNVEV come from the germline V gene (reference sequence). With 5 bases clipped from V and 5 bases from J, the junction kept 7 bases outside the gene matches. This CDR3 is built from 15 residues. The CDR3 is CASSLRQGVDNEQFF. The DNA of the CDR3 is TGTGCCAGCAGTCTTCGACAGGGGGTCGACAATGAGCAGTTCTTC.

In the case of this clone: The sample holds other DNA sequences that translate to the same CDR3. The CDR3 spells CASSYSPTDTQYF. The CDR3 nucleotides are TGTGCCAGCAGTTACTCACCTACAGATACGCAGTATTTT. The chain links TRBV6-5 to TRBJ2-3; no clear D gene. Germline CDR1 MNHEY, CDR2 SVGAGI. Trimming removed 0 bases at V and 3 bases at J, with 4 bases between. This CDR3 comprises 13 residues.

To note about this clone: Within the sample, other DNA sequences also encode this same CDR3. This chain links TRBV4-1 with TRBJ2-3, with D perhaps TRBD2 (5 bases). Germline V gene data show CDR1 as MGHRA and CDR2 as YSYEKL. Trimming left V 1 base short and J 0 bases short, with 8 bases between. The CDR3 is made up of 15 amino acids. CDR3: CASSQGTSSTDTQYF. The CDR3 coding sequence is TGCGCCAGCAGCCAAGGGACTTCTAGCACAGATACGCAGTATTTT.

The rearrangement joins TRBV5-1 to TRBJ2-7, with a tentative D call TRBD2 (5 bases). Per germline, CDR1 SGHRS and CDR2 YFSETQ. V was trimmed by 4 bases and J by 2 bases, leaving 10 bases between them. CDR3 length: 13 amino acids. CDR3 coding DNA: TGCGCCAGCAGCGCGACCGGGACCTACGAGCAGTACTTC. Amino acids: CASSATGTYEQYF.

The chain joins TRBV15 to TRBJ2-5, with D perhaps matching TRBD2 (6 bases). CDR1 and CDR2 from the germline V gene are LNHNV and YYDKDF (reference sequence). CDR3 length: 14 amino acids. V was clipped by 5 bases and J by 2 bases, with 12 bases between them. CDR3 DNA: TGTGCCACCAGCGGGAGACTAGTTCAAGAGACCCAGTACTTC. Amino acid sequence: CATSGRLVQETQYF.

This chain links TRBV28 with TRBJ1-5; D not resolved. The germline CDR1 and CDR2 sequences are MDHEN and SYDVKM. V gave up 5 bases and J gave up 4 bases, with 12 bases separating them. The CDR3 covers 14 residues. The CDR3 reads CASSEWAGNQPQHF. DNA of the CDR3: TGTGCCAGCAGTGAATGGGCGGGGAATCAGCCCCAGCATTTT.